This TCR beta chain is drawn from a study of T cell repertoires in cytomegalovirus infection. Study overall: Both a matching HLA type and CMV infection were indicated by public TCR beta signatures.

The CDR3 covers 17 residues. V gave up 0 bases and J gave up 10 bases, with 22 bases separating them. CDR1 is SGHAT and CDR2 is FQNNGV in the germline V gene. Overall study results and limits: Cumulated frequencies of public TCR beta families served to identify carriers of CMV plus the relevant HLA. The ex vivo response showed dominance by HLA-C-restricted CMV-specific TCR beta clonotypes.

Each CDR3 protein gets one entry after TCRdb re-called the reads with MiXCR. Among some 450,000 distinct CDR3 sequences listed, approximately 31% were seen once. A note on this clonotype: Antigen: not known.

Sequencing used PBMCs. This receptor was taken from a human donor in good health (CMV status not recorded). Some clones in this sample may be carry-over from other donors' samples. This rearrangement joins TRBV11-2 to TRBJ2-1; unclear D gene. Here the CDR3 reads CASSLDIATPHGTEQFF. Here the CDR3 DNA reads TGTGCCAGCAGCTTAGATATTGCGACACCTCACGGAACGGAGCAGTTCTTC.